Given below is one TCR beta chain in context. The antigen is not known. This sample was included in a study of T cell clusters in autoimmune cytopenias. Looked up from germline, CDR1 is DFQATT and CDR2 is SNEGSKA (reference sequence). CDR3 length: 14 residues. Overall study results and limits: TRB repertoire shifts in secondary cytopenia and chronic lymphocytic leukemia mostly reflected lymphoma, not autoimmunity. Exclusive TRB clusters were about 2.9-fold more numerous in healthy donors than in active autoimmune hepatitis.

Some 39,000 genome equivalents of blood DNA were amplified for TRB. TRB rearrangements were amplified by touch-down multiplex PCR with mixed TRB-A/B primers. TCRdb re-called the multiplex PCR reads and catalogs CDR3 proteins one per entry, DNA excluded. The sample's table shows thousands of distinct CDR3 sequences. A further study also used this sample, focusing on T cell repertoires in aging, cancer and after chemotherapy.

The origin of this receptor is a human donor with an autoimmune cytopenia or autoimmune hepatitis (not recorded which). This chain joins TRBV20-1 and TRBJ2-3; TCRdb outputs TRBD1, but without DNA this stays unchecked. The specimen was peripheral blood. Here the CDR3 reads CSVRTGVGTDTQYF.